This T cell receptor (beta chain) derives from a study of T cells in women clearing cervical HPV infection. Study-wide background: Case blood was drawn when the lesion was first found; control blood after infection became undetectable.

Findings and limits, study-wide: Combining TCR richness with V gene abundances gave 0.65 to 0.85 AUC. Each sample's T-cell count was unknown, possibly confounding richness.

The data were produced by immunoSEQ multiplex PCR, yet TCRdb's version contains in-frame clones alone and is incomplete. Its clone listing holds 48,000 or so clones. As to this clone: The target antigen is unknown.

Sequencing was done on a sample of blood buffy coat. The sequence derives from a woman aged 18 to 75 with a cervical HPV16 infection that either progressed to CIN3+ or cleared (not recorded which).

CDR3 bases read: TGCAGTGCTCCTGGGGGGGGGAGACTGGACGAG. Residues: CSAPGGGRLDE. In full, the CDR3 is CSAPGGGRLDEQYF. This chain joins TRBV20-1 and TRBJ2-7; 7 bases are shared with TRBD2. The observed sequence ends 3 residues before the CDR3 terminus, with the missing tail filled in from the germline J gene. The germline V gene encodes CDR1 DFQATT and CDR2 SNEGSKA (reference sequence). This CDR3 comprises 14 residues. The V segment lost 5 bases and the J segment 5 bases; nucleotides outside the gene matches: 12.